The rows below give T cell receptor beta chains drawn from one sample of a study of OX40 agonist ivuxolimab in advanced cancers. Assay: immunoSEQ multiplex PCR; the TCRdb copy retains only in-frame clones and omits some. The sample gives nearly 80,000 clones, approximately 85% of which show up once; over 3% is in the top ten. This specimen consisted of CD4+ or CD8+ T cells sorted from blood, obtained in a trial of the OX40 agonist ivuxolimab. The receptors shown here come from an adult with an advanced solid tumor such as melanoma, head and neck, liver or kidney cancer. Each CDR3 is given without its conserved first and last residue.

TRBV23-1 ARGAGVRETQY
TRBV11-2 ASSPPEETQY
TRBV10-3 AIGTGWEQY
TRBV4-1 ASSQGPGNTIY
TRBV11-2 ASNTYRFRGHDTEAF
TRBV7-9 ASSSGRSANYGYT
TRBV19 AVRGGAGGKYNEQF
TRBV25-1 ASSELHEQY
TRBV5-1 ASRPSRHEQF
TRBV5-5 ASSTKNGQESYNEQF
TRBV5-1 ASSLDSGAQTQY
TRBV18 ASSPSGRSNQPQH
TRBV5-4 ASSPRLSDEQY
TRBV9 ASSVALAGPEVADTQY
TRBV28 ASTTRTSGLYEQY
TRBV2 ASMTGGSYNEQF
TRBV5-6 ASTRSGTGGQETQY
TRBV4-3 ASSQAAGAADTQY
TRBV27 ASSLLPLYDRVGSGELF
TRBV28 ASYGAPWEPQH
TRBV5-4 ASSTTVGELF
TRBV11-3 ASSLRQLEETQY
TRBV19 ATQPARLGNTEAF
TRBV4-2 ASSLTVDPVYEQY
TRBV27 ASTLREGELLGYEQY
TRBV7-6 ASSPPPGLPFSGNTIY
TRBV10-3 AISESIASGRPYNEQF
TRBV27 ASSVGYNQPQH
TRBV4-1 ASSQGVAYKTTGELF
TRBV4-2 ASSQAGETQY
TRBV18 ASSPVGGDGFYNEQF
TRBV6-5 ASSLTGDPNSPLH
TRBV27 ASSLRTSGRENTGELF
TRBV6-7 ASSYSNSGPTQVGELF
TRBV11-2 ASSLPGDEQY
TRBV5-8 ASSLRFEQY
TRBV7-2 ASSRQGDGYGYT
TRBV6-5 ASSRQGRNYGYT
TRBV6-6 ASSPGADTQY
TRBV7-6 ASSLGVSRGGNEQF
TRBV7-2 ASSLGTQRNTGELF
TRBV28 ASSLGWGEREKLF
TRBV18 ASSPPSGSSYEQY
TRBV4-1 ASSQDPTGPVTKEQF
TRBV9 ASSVEAYGTEAF
TRBV7-2 ASSLVTSGGGTQY
TRBV28 ASNRSNQPQH
TRBV5-4 ASSLDVQETQY
TRBV28 ASSLRVPETQY
TRBV2 ASSDGRGADEQF
TRBV7-9 ASSSRGTGKDYEQY
TRBV27 ASNATSGRPFTDTQY
TRBV19 ASSMGWNVRPNNEQF
TRBV7-2 ASSLDSHGELF
TRBV11-3 ASSPRGVNGELF
TRBV6-6 ASSYSGTVRNIQY